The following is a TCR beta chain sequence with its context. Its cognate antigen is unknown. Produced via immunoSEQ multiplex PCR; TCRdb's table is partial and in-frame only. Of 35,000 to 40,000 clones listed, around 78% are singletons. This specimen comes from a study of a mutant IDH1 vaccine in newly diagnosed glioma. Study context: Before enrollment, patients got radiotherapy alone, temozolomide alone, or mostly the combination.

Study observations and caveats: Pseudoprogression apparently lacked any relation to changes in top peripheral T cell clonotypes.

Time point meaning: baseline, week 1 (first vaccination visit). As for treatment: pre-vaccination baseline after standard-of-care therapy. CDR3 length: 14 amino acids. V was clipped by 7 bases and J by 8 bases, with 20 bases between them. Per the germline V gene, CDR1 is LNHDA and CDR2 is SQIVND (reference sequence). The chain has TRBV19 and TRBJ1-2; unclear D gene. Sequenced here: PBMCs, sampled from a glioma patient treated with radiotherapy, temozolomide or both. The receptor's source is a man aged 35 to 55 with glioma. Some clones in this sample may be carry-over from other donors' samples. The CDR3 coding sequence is TGTGCCAGTACCCTCCAATCCCCTCGCACAGGCTACACCTTC. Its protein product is CASTLQSPRTGYTF.